The present TCR beta chain was sequenced within a study of identical twins. This clonotype has just a few counts. What it binds is not known. Broader study findings: For monozygotic twins, models underestimated out-of-frame TCR alpha sharing.

Donors were all healthy Caucasians. With template switching, a universal primer site was added, and the cDNA carried unique molecular identifiers. TCRdb reprocessed the 5' RACE reads via MiXCR and lists one record per CDR3 protein. The sample contains 310,000 or so distinct CDR3 sequences, about 8.1% of which appear only once. Trimming took off 5 bases at V and 3 bases at J, with 14 bases between the two ends. Germline lookup yields CDR1 LGHDT and CDR2 YNNKEL (reference sequence). CDR3 length: 15 amino acids. The same sample was also used in a study of yellow fever vaccine responses in identical twins.

Material: memory (CD45RO+) T cells sorted from blood. This TCR derives from a woman aged 18-29 years in good health. The rearrangement links TRBV3-1 to TRBJ2-1, with D possibly being TRBD1 (6 bases). CDR3 bases: TGTGCCAGCAGCGGCACAGGGCTTTACTACAATGAGCAGTTCTTC. Protein product: CASSGTGLYYNEQFF.